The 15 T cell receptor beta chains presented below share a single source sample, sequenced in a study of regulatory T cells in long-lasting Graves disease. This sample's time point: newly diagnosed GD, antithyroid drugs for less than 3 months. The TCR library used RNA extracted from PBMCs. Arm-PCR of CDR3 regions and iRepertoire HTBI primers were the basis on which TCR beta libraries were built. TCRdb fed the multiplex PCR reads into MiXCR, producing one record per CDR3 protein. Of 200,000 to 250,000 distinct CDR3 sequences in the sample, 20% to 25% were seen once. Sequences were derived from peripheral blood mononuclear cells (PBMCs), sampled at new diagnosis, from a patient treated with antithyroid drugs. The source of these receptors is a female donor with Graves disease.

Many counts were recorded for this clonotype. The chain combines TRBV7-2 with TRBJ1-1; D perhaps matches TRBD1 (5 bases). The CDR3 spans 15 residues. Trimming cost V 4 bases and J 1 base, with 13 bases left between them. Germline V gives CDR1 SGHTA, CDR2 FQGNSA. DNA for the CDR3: TGTGCCAGCAGCTCCCCTTTTGGGGGGAACACTGAAGCTTTCTTT. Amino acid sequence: CASSSPFGGNTEAFF.

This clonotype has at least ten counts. This CDR3 is CASSNPSTDTQYF. The CDR3 DNA follows: TGTGCCAGCAGCAACCCTAGCACAGATACGCAGTATTTT. V and J are TRBV7-2 and TRBJ2-3; D ambiguous. Germline V gene lookup returns CDR1 SGHTA and CDR2 FQGNSA. Deletions cut 5 bases from V and 0 bases from J, with 6 bases between. This CDR3 is 13 amino acids long.

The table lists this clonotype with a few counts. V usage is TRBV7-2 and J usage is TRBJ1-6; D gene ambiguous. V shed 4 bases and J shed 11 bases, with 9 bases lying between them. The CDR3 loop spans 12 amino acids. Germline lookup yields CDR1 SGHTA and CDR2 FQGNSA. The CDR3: CASSSDYTPLHF. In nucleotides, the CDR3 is TGTGCCAGCAGCTCCGACTATACACCCCTCCACTTT.

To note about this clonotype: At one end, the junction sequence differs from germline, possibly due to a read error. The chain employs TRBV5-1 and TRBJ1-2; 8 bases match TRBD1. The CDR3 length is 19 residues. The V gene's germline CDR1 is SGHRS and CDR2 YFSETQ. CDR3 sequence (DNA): TGTGCCAGCAGCTTCTCCTCTAGGACAGGGCCTTTGGGTAACTATGGCTACACCTTC. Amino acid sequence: CASSFSSRTGPLGNYGYTF.

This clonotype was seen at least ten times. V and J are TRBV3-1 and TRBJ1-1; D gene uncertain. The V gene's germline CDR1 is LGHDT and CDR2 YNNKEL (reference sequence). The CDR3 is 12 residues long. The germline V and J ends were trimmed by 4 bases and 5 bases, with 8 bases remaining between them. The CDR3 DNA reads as TGTGCCAGCAGCCCCACTTCGACTGAAGCTTTCTTT. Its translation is CASSPTSTEAFF. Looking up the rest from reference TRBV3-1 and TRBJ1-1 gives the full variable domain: DTAVSQTPKYLVTQMGNDKSIKCEQNLGHDTMYWYKQDSKKFLKIMFSYNNKELIINETVPNRFSPKSPDKAHLNLHINSLELGDSAVYFCASSPTSTEAFFGQGTRLTVV.

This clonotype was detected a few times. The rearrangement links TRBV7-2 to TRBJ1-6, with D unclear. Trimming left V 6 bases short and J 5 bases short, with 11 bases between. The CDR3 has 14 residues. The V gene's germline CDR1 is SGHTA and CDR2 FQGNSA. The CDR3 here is CASSRLQDNSPLHF. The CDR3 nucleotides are TGTGCCAGCAGTAGACTGCAAGATAATTCACCCCTCCACTTT.

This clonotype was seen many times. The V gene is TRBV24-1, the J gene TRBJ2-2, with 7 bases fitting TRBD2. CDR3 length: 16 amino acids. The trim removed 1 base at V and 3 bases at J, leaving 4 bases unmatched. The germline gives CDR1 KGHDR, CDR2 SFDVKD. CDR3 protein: CATSDLNGRHTGELFF. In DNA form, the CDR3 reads TGTGCCACCAGTGATTTAAACGGGAGGCACACCGGGGAGCTGTTTTTT.

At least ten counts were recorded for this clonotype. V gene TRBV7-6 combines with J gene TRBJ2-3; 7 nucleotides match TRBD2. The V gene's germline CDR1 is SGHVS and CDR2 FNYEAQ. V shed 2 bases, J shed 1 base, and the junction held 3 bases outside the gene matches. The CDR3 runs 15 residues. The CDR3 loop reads CASSLLAVGTDTQYF. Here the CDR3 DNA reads TGTGCCAGCAGCTTACTAGCGGTGGGCACAGATACGCAGTATTTT.

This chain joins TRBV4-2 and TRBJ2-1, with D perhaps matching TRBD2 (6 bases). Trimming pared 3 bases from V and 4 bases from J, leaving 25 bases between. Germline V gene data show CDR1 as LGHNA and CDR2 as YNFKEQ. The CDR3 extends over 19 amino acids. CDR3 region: CASSQQIHSALGGYNEQFF. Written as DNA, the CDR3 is TGTGCCAGCAGCCAGCAAATACACTCGGCCCTGGGGGGATACAATGAGCAGTTCTTC.

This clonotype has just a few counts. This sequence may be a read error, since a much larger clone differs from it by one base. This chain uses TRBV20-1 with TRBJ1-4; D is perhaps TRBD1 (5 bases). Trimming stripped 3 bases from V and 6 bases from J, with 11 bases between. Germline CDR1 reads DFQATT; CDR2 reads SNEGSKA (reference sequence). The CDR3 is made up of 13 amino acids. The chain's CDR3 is CSARGGGDEKLFF. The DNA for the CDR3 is TGCAGTGCTAGGGGGGGTGGGGATGAAAAACTGTTTTTT.

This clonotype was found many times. This CDR3 reads CASSDSGRQPYNEQFF. CDR3 bases: TGTGCCAGCAGTGATAGCGGGAGGCAACCCTACAATGAGCAGTTCTTC. The chain recombines TRBV6-1 with TRBJ2-1; 10 bases are a match to TRBD2. V lost 3 bases, J lost 2 bases, and 4 bases stayed unmatched. CDR1 MNHNS and CDR2 SASEGT come from the germline V gene. This CDR3 contains 16 residues.

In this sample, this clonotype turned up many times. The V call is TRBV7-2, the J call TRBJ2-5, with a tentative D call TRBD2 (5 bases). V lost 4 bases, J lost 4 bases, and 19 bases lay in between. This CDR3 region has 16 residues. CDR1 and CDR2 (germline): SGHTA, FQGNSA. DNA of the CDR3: TGTGCCAGCAGCTCCAAATCGGGGTCCGGAACAGAGACCCAGTACTTC. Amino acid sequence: CASSSKSGSGTETQYF.

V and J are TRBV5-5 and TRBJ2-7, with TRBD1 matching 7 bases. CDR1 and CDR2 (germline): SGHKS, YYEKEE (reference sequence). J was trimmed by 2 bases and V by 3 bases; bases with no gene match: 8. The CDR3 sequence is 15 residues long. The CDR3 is CASSSTGTEAYEQYF. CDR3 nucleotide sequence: TGTGCCAGCAGCTCAACCGGGACAGAGGCCTACGAGCAGTACTTC.

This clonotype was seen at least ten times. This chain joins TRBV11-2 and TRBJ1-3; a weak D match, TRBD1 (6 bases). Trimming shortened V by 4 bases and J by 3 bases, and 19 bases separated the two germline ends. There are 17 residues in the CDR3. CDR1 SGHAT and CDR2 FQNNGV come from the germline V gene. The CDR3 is CASSSPLTGVFGNTIYF. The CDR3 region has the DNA TGTGCCAGCAGCTCGCCTTTGACAGGTGTATTTGGAAACACCATATATTTT. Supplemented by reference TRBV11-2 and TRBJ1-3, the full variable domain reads EAGVAQSPRYKIIEKRQSVAFWCNPISGHATLYWYQQILGQGPKLLIQFQNNGVVDDSQLPKDRFSAERLKGVDSTLKIQPAKLEDSAVYLCASSSPLTGVFGNTIYFGEGSWLTVV.

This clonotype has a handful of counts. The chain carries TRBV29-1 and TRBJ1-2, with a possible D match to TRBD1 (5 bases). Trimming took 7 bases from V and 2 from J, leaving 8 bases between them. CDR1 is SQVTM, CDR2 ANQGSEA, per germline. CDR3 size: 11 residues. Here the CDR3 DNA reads TGCAGCGCAGGGCTCAACTATGGCTACACCTTC. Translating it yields CSAGLNYGYTF.